Each of the 8 T cell receptor beta chains below was sequenced from the same sample in a study of radiation and T cells in renal cell carcinoma. The time point is: blood 4 weeks post-SBRT, at nephrectomy. Treatment reported: 15 Gy SBRT to primary tumor, nephrectomy 4 weeks later. Method: immunoSEQ multiplex PCR; TCRdb's copy keeps in-frame clones and lacks some. The sample carries fewer than 200,000 clones, 88% recorded once. Here the sequenced sample was blood, taken from a patient whose treatment included radiotherapy and nephrectomy. All receptors come from a woman in her forties or fifties with renal cell carcinoma.

Turning to this clone: The same CDR3 can be traced to other DNA sequences in this sample. This chain joins TRBV5-1 and TRBJ2-7; D not resolved. Trimming stripped 4 bases from V and 0 bases from J, with 8 bases between. The CDR3 has 13 amino acids. Germline CDR1 SGHRS, CDR2 YFSETQ. CDR3 coding DNA: TGCGCCAGCAGCCCCTCTCCCTCCTACGAGCAGTACTTC. Protein product: CASSPSPSYEQYF. Filled out from reference TRBV5-1 and TRBJ2-7, the complete variable domain reads KAGVTQTPRYLIKTRGQQVTLSCSPISGHRSVSWYQQTPGQGLQFLFEYFSETQRNKGNFPGRFSGRQFSNSRSEMNVSTLELGDSALYLCASSPSPSYEQYFGPGTRLTVT.

This sequence joins TRBV6-1 and TRBJ2-3; D unresolved. From germline, CDR1 is MNHNS and CDR2 SASEGT. Between the trimmed V and J ends, which lost 2 bases and 1 base, there was a span of 10 bases. This CDR3 has 15 amino acids. CDR3 sequence reads: CASSEIGDGTDTQYF. The CDR3 DNA follows: TGTGCCAGCAGTGAAATAGGTGACGGCACAGATACGCAGTATTTT.

This rearrangement joins TRBV4-1 to TRBJ1-2, with 7 bases fitting TRBD1. The CDR3 length is 16 residues. Germline V gene lookup returns CDR1 MGHRA and CDR2 YSYEKL. V was clipped by 3 bases and J by 6 bases; unmatched bases: 13. CDR3 loop: CASSQEEKQGTHGYTF. DNA for the CDR3: TGCGCCAGCAGCCAGGAAGAAAAACAGGGGACCCATGGCTACACCTTC.

CDR3 residues: CASSVGRHSNQPQHF. The CDR3 DNA reads as TGTGCCAGCAGTGTCGGCAGGCATAGCAATCAGCCCCAGCATTTT. The V gene is TRBV6-1, the J gene TRBJ1-5; D not resolved. This CDR3 region has 15 residues. V lost 4 bases, J lost 0 bases, and 10 bases lay in between. The germline V gene encodes CDR1 MNHNS and CDR2 SASEGT.

V gene TRBV19 combines with J gene TRBJ2-3; 7 bases map to TRBD2. CDR1 and CDR2 (germline): LNHDA, SQIVND (reference sequence). The CDR3 is made up of 14 amino acids. Trimming removed 3 bases from V and 3 bases from J; junction bases left unmatched: 3. The CDR3 bases are TGTGCCAGTAGTATGAACGGGGGGACAGATACGCAGTATTTT. Translation gives CASSMNGGTDTQYF.

This clone has a single count. The chain is built from TRBV19 and TRBJ1-5, with D unclear. V was shortened by 3 bases and J by 1 base, with 4 bases between the two germline ends. CDR1 LNHDA and CDR2 SQIVND come from the germline V gene (reference sequence). The CDR3 loop spans 13 amino acids. The CDR3 here is CASSMLSNQPQHF. CDR3 bases: TGTGCCAGTAGTATGTTAAGCAATCAGCCCCAGCATTTT.

The chain joins TRBV4-2 to TRBJ2-7; D remains unclear. The CDR3 runs 14 residues. V lost 4 bases to trimming and J lost 2 bases, with 12 bases between them. Germline V gene data show CDR1 as LGHNA and CDR2 as YNFKEQ. In DNA form, the CDR3 reads TGTGCCAGCAGCCGAACGGACCGTGCCTACGAGCAGTACTTC. Encoded protein: CASSRTDRAYEQYF.

The V call is TRBV6-5, the J call TRBJ2-3; D gene unclear. Germline V gives CDR1 MNHEY, CDR2 SVGAGI. The V gene lost 2 bases and the J gene lost 4 bases, with 10 bases spanning the gap. The CDR3 is 14 residues long. Here the CDR3 DNA reads TGTGCCAGCAGTTACCAGAAGAAGTCAGATACGCAGTATTTT. Protein product: CASSYQKKSDTQYF.